The rows below give T cell receptor beta chains drawn from one sample of a study of shared clonotypes between healthy human individuals. Using immunoSEQ multiplex PCR, the repertoire was profiled, and TCRdb retains in-frame clones only, with some absent. The data hold 2 million to 2.5 million clones, with roughly 96% observed a single time. Input material: naive CD4+ T cells sorted from blood. These receptors all come from a man between 18 and 29 years old in good health. The CDR3 runs from the conserved cysteine through the conserved F or W. D genes are given only for firm matches. Expanded clones get a size class; other rows say once, few or many, or leave the size out.

v_gene,abundance,d_gene,j_gene,len,CDR3aa,CDR3nt
TRBV6-4,-,TRBD1,TRBJ2-7,15,CASSVGAGGGYEQYF,TGTGCCAGCAGTGTCGGTGCAGGGGGTGGGTACGAGCAGTACTTC
TRBV28,-,TRBD1,TRBJ1-2,15,CASRRGTGGIYGYTF,TGTGCCAGCCGGCGGGGGACAGGGGGGATCTATGGCTACACCTTC
TRBV6-6,-,-,TRBJ2-3,15,CASSSGGTSTDTQYF,TGTGCCAGCAGTTCAGGGGGGACTTCCACAGATACGCAGTATTTT
TRBV27,-,-,TRBJ1-1,11,CASTGWTEAFF,TGTGCCAGTACCGGGTGGACTGAAGCTTTCTTT
TRBV7-9,once,TRBD2,TRBJ2-1,11,CASSPGTSSFF,TGTGCCAGCAGCCCTGGGACTAGTTCCTTCTTC
TRBV6-5,-,TRBD1,TRBJ2-7,15,CASSYRAGGPYEQYF,TGTGCCAGCAGTTACCGGGCAGGGGGCCCCTACGAGCAGTACTTC
TRBV6-1,-,-,TRBJ1-4,14,CASSEGRGREKLFF,TGTGCCAGCAGTGAAGGTCGGGGCCGGGAAAAACTGTTTTTT
TRBV6-5,-,-,TRBJ2-7,14,CASSYNGGTYEQYF,TGTGCCAGCAGTTACAACGGCGGAACCTACGAGCAGTACTTC
TRBV10-3,-,-,TRBJ2-5,13,CAIRDPPQETQYF,TGTGCCATCAGAGACCCCCCACAAGAGACCCAGTACTTC
TRBV6-5,once,-,TRBJ1-2,14,CASSYTVNTGGYTF,TGTGCCAGCAGTTACACCGTAAACACGGGAGGCTACACCTTC
TRBV5-1,-,TRBD1,TRBJ2-6,17,CASSPGTGGSGANVLTF,TGCGCCAGCAGTCCCGGGACAGGGGGCTCTGGGGCCAACGTCCTGACTTTC
TRBV12-5,-,TRBD2,TRBJ2-7,18,CASGSPPAGGPNKYEQYF,TGTGCTAGTGGTTCCCCCCCAGCGGGAGGGCCGAATAAATACGAGCAGTACTTC
TRBV2,few,-,TRBJ1-2,12,CASSAGPYGYTF,TGTGCCAGCAGTGCGGGACCTTATGGCTACACCTTC
TRBV28,-,TRBD1,TRBJ1-4,14,CASSRTGRGEKLFF,TGTGCCAGCAGTCGGACAGGGAGAGGTGAAAAACTGTTTTTT
TRBV6-6,-,TRBD2,TRBJ2-1,16,CASSRGVAGTYNEQFF,TGTGCCAGCAGTAGGGGGGTAGCGGGGACCTACAATGAGCAGTTCTTC
TRBV6-1,-,-,TRBJ1-6,14,CASSGLLTGSPLHF,TGTGCCAGCAGTGGACTTCTCACGGGTTCACCCCTCCACTTT
TRBV18,-,-,TRBJ1-4,13,CASSPITNEKLFF,TGTGCCAGCTCACCTATCACTAATGAAAAACTGTTTTTT
TRBV10-3,-,-,TRBJ1-6,16,CAISEHSSSYNSPLHF,TGTGCCATCAGTGAGCACAGTAGCTCCTATAATTCACCCCTCCACTTT
TRBV10-3,-,-,TRBJ2-5,16,CAISESRIQGWETQYF,TGTGCCATCAGTGAGTCGAGGATACAGGGCTGGGAGACCCAGTACTTC
TRBV7-2,-,-,TRBJ1-5,13,CASSSDPRQPQHF,TGTGCCAGCAGCTCCGACCCACGTCAGCCCCAGCATTTT
TRBV2,-,-,TRBJ2-2,12,CASSGTTGELFF,TGTGCCAGCAGCGGGACAACCGGGGAGCTGTTTTTT
TRBV18,-,TRBD1,TRBJ1-5,15,CASSQQGASDQPQHF,TGTGCCAGCTCACAGCAGGGGGCGAGTGATCAGCCCCAGCATTTT
TRBV7-9,-,-,TRBJ2-7,11,CASSFLSEQYF,TGTGCCAGCAGCTTTCTGAGCGAGCAGTACTTC